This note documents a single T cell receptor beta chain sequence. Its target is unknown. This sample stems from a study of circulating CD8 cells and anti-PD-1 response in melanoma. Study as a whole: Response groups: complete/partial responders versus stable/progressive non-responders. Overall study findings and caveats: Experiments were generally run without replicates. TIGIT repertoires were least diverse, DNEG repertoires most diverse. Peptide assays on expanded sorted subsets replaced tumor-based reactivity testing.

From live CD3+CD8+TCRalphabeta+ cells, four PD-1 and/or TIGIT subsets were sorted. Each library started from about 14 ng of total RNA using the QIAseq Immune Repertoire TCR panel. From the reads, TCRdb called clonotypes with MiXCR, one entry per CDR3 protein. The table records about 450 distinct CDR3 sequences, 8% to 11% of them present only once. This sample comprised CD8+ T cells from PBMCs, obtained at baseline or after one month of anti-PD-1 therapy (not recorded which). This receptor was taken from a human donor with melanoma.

The CDR3 is CASSLANTGELFF. The DNA for the CDR3 is TGTGCCAGCAGTTTGGCGAACACCGGGGAGCTGTTTTTT. This chain links TRBV27 with TRBJ2-2; D call uncertain. Between the trimmed V and J ends, which lost 3 bases and 0 bases, there was a span of 2 bases. This CDR3 has 13 amino acids. Germline V lookup: CDR1 MNHEY, CDR2 SMNVEV (reference sequence).